The 11 T cell receptor beta chains listed next were all sequenced from one sample in a study of T cell repertoires in cytomegalovirus infection. These receptors are not linked to any known antigen. TCRdb ran MiXCR on the reads and lists one entry per CDR3 protein. Altogether 900,000 to 950,000 distinct CDR3 sequences are present, about a third being singletons, with the ten largest covering over 10%. The material was cultured CD8+ T cells from PBMCs, obtained from culture after CMV antigen stimulation. These receptors came from a human donor in good health (CMV status not recorded). Some clones in this sample may be carry-over from other donors' samples.

The table lists this clonotype with a few counts. This sequence joins TRBV19 and TRBJ1-1; tentative D call: TRBD1 (6 bases). Germline assignment: CDR1 LNHDA and CDR2 SQIVND (reference sequence). This CDR3 comprises 14 residues. V was trimmed by 7 bases and J by 0 bases, leaving 12 bases between them. The CDR3 nucleotides read TGTGCCAGTACTGACCGGGACATGAACACTGAAGCTTTCTTT. This sequence encodes CASTDRDMNTEAFF.

This clonotype was detected only a few times. This chain connects TRBV2 to TRBJ1-5, with 8 positions matching TRBD1. Per germline, CDR1 SNHLY and CDR2 FYNNEI. The CDR3 loop spans 14 amino acids. With 6 bases clipped from V and 7 bases from J, the junction kept 8 bases outside the gene matches. The CDR3 loop reads CASRDAGGGQPQHF. The CDR3, as DNA: TGTGCCAGCAGGGATGCAGGGGGCGGCCAGCCCCAGCATTTT.

The chain uses TRBV29-1 and TRBJ2-1; 7 nucleotides line up with TRBD1. V was clipped by 4 bases and J by 1 base; unmatched bases: 7. This CDR3 spans 15 amino acids. Germline V gene data show CDR1 as SQVTM and CDR2 as ANQGSEA. The CDR3 sequence: CSVAGQAQSYNEQFF. For the CDR3, the DNA is TGCAGCGTTGCTGGACAGGCACAATCCTACAATGAGCAGTTCTTC.

This clonotype has more than one count but fewer than ten. The rearrangement joins TRBV19 to TRBJ1-5, with D possibly being TRBD1 (6 bases). V lost 4 bases and J 1 base, leaving 14 bases between the germline ends. This CDR3 is built from 16 residues. The germline V gene has CDR1 LNHDA and CDR2 SQIVND (reference sequence). CDR3 amino acids: CASSTLRQASNQPQHF. CDR3 coding DNA: TGTGCCAGTAGTACTCTTCGACAGGCGAGCAATCAGCCCCAGCATTTT.

As concerns this clonotype: The junction departs from the called germline gene at one end, perhaps through a read error. The chain employs TRBV6-5 and TRBJ1-2; D gene ambiguous. Germline lookup yields CDR1 MNHEY and CDR2 SVGAGI. This CDR3 comprises 15 residues. The DNA for the CDR3 is TGTACCAGCAGTTACAAGGGCGGCCTCCTAAATGGCTACACCTTC. Translated, it gives CTSSYKGGLLNGYTF.

The chain uses TRBV5-4 and TRBJ2-7, with unresolved D. In germline, CDR1 is SGHNT, CDR2 YYREEE (reference sequence). V was trimmed by 4 bases and J by 3 bases, leaving 11 bases between them. The CDR3 is 13 amino acids. The CDR3 coding sequence is TGTGCCAGCAGCCTCGAACAAGACTACGAGCAGTACTTC. Amino acid sequence: CASSLEQDYEQYF.

In its sample, this clonotype was seen a few times. CDR3 region: CASSYFGTGVGNTEAFF. Written as DNA, the CDR3 is TGCGCCAGCAGCTACTTCGGGACAGGGGTCGGGAACACTGAAGCTTTCTTT. The chain uses TRBV5-1 and TRBJ1-1, with TRBD1 matching 10 bases. V lost 3 bases, J lost 1 base, and 9 bases stayed unmatched. The germline CDR1 and CDR2 sequences are SGHRS and YFSETQ. The CDR3 covers 17 residues.

This clonotype was seen repeatedly, ten times or more. The rearrangement uses TRBV7-2 and TRBJ2-7, with a weak D call TRBD2 (6 bases). V lost 5 bases to trimming and J lost 1 base, with 12 bases between them. CDR3 size: 14 residues. CDR1 SGHTA and CDR2 FQGNSA come from the germline V gene. The CDR3 DNA reads TGTGCCAGCAGCACAACTAGCCTATCCTACGAGCAGTACTTC. This sequence encodes CASSTTSLSYEQYF.

A few counts support this clonotype. The genes are TRBV9 and TRBJ2-1, with 11 bases aligning to TRBD2. The CDR3 is 15 amino acids. CDR1 is SGDLS and CDR2 is YYNGEE in the germline V gene. J gave up 8 bases and V 3 bases, and 7 bases lay outside the gene matches. CDR3 residues: CASSGSGGAFHEQFF. The CDR3, as DNA: TGTGCCAGCAGCGGTAGCGGGGGGGCTTTCCATGAGCAGTTCTTC.

This clonotype has more than one count but fewer than ten. This rearrangement joins TRBV7-6 to TRBJ2-1; D is unresolved. CDR1 is SGHVS and CDR2 is FNYEAQ in the germline V gene. V lost 8 bases, J lost 7 bases, and 12 bases lay in between. The CDR3 has 12 residues. CDR3 DNA sequence: TGTGCCAGCGGAGAGGATAGAAATGAGCAGTTCTTC. Encoded protein: CASGEDRNEQFF.

The chain links TRBV27 to TRBJ2-2, with D unclear. Trimming pared 10 bases from V and 6 bases from J, leaving 24 bases between. CDR1 and CDR2 (germline): MNHEY, SMNVEV (reference sequence). The CDR3 length is 16 residues. The CDR3 nucleotides read TGTGCCAACAAGGTTCACAGCAATTATGACTCCGGGGAGCTGTTTTTT. Its translation is CANKVHSNYDSGELFF.